This entry lists 21 T cell receptor beta chains sequenced from one sample in a study of T cells in Graves' hyperthyroidism and ophthalmopathy. From RNA transcripts, TCR beta CDR3 regions were amplified. HTBI primers were the set used in a first-round RT-PCR of the TCR CDR3. TCRdb passed the multiplex PCR reads through MiXCR, listing each CDR3 protein once. The profile covers some 560,000 distinct CDR3 sequences, with around 15% appearing a single time and about 15% taken by the ten largest. The source material was blood. The receptors here all came from a woman in her 40s with Graves' hyperthyroidism.

This clonotype was seen ten or more times. The CDR3 loop reads CSARGLGAGEAYEQYF. CDR3 DNA: TGCAGTGCTAGAGGGTTGGGAGCGGGAGAGGCCTACGAGCAGTACTTC. The chain links TRBV20-1 to TRBJ2-7; TRBD2 matches 8 bases. The CDR3 consists of 16 residues. J gave up 2 bases and V 1 base, and 10 bases lay outside the gene matches. CDR1 and CDR2 (germline): DFQATT, SNEGSKA (reference sequence).

The rearrangement uses TRBV29-1 and TRBJ1-2; possibly TRBD1 for D (5 bases). The CDR3 loop spans 13 amino acids. Germline V CDR1 and CDR2: SQVTM, ANQGSEA. V was clipped by 4 bases and J by 3 bases, with 12 bases between them. CDR3 region: CSVVMGDHYGYTF. The CDR3 DNA sequence: TGCAGCGTTGTAATGGGGGATCACTATGGCTACACCTTC.

In its sample, this clonotype was seen many times. This chain joins TRBV3-1 and TRBJ1-1; 7 bases agree with TRBD1. V gave up 6 bases and J gave up 6 bases; unmatched junction bases: 7. CDR3 length: 13 residues. The V gene's germline CDR1 is LGHDT and CDR2 YNNKEL (reference sequence). CDR3 coding DNA: TGTGCCAGCAGTCGAGACAGGGCCGCTGAAGCTTTCTTT. As protein: CASSRDRAAEAFF.

This clonotype occurred many times. The chain employs TRBV7-8 and TRBJ2-5; TRBD2 is a possible D gene (5 bases). V was cut by 1 base and J by 5 bases, with 8 bases left in between. The CDR3 extends over 13 amino acids. CDR1 is SGHVS, CDR2 FQNEAQ, per germline. CDR3 sequence (DNA): TGTGCCAGCAGCTTAGGAGGGTGGGAGACCCAGTACTTC. Protein product: CASSLGGWETQYF.

This clonotype was observed at least ten times. The J gene is TRBJ2-1, the V gene TRBV6-1; a possible D gene is TRBD2 (7 bases). Per germline, CDR1 MNHNS and CDR2 SASEGT. The CDR3 spans 14 residues. V dropped 3 bases and J dropped 8 bases, with 14 bases sitting between them. The CDR3 is CASSDEGGGHEQFF. The CDR3 DNA reads TGTGCCAGCAGTGACGAGGGAGGGGGTCATGAGCAGTTCTTC.

This clonotype was recorded at least ten times. The chain couples TRBV2 to TRBJ2-3, with a weak D call TRBD2 (6 bases). The germline V and J ends were trimmed by 2 bases and 0 bases, with 21 bases remaining between them. Germline V lookup: CDR1 SNHLY, CDR2 FYNNEI. CDR3 length: 19 residues. CDR3 sequence: CASSESGSGTPGSTDTQYF. CDR3 bases: TGTGCCAGCAGTGAAAGTGGTAGCGGTACCCCGGGGAGCACAGATACGCAGTATTTT. Looking up the rest from reference TRBV2 and TRBJ2-3 gives the full variable domain: EPEVTQTPSHQVTQMGQEVILRCVPISNHLYFYWYRQILGQKVEFLVSFYNNEISEKSEIFDDQFSVERPDGSNFTLKIRSTKLEDSAMYFCASSESGSGTPGSTDTQYFGPGTRLTVL.

The chain couples TRBV15 to TRBJ1-5; TRBD1 might be the D (5 bases). Trimming shortened V by 5 bases and J by 4 bases, and 24 bases separated the two germline ends. From germline, CDR1 is LNHNV and CDR2 YYDKDF (reference sequence). The CDR3 covers 18 residues. The CDR3 nucleotides read TGTGCCACCAGCCGCCCTCCCCTGGCCGGGGGAAAAAATCAGCCCCAGCATTTT. It specifies CATSRPPLAGGKNQPQHF.

This clonotype was seen many times. The chain is built from TRBV28 and TRBJ2-1; weak D call: TRBD1 (6 bases). Trimming shortened V by 6 bases and J by 3 bases, and 9 bases separated the two germline ends. CDR1 is MDHEN, CDR2 SYDVKM, per germline. This CDR3 comprises 13 residues. CDR3 region: CASRLQGYNEQFF. The CDR3 coding sequence is TGTGCCAGCAGGTTACAGGGCTACAATGAGCAGTTCTTC. The whole variable domain, filled in from reference TRBV28 and TRBJ2-1, reads DVKVTQSSRYLVKRTGEKVFLECVQDMDHENMFWYRQDPGLGLRLIYFSYDVKMKEKGDIPEGYSVSREKKERFSLILESASTNQTSMYLCASRLQGYNEQFFGPGTRLTVL.

This clonotype was picked up many times. A junction end diverges from the germline sequence, so it may reflect a read error. The chain recombines TRBV7-2 with TRBJ2-1; 9 nucleotides agree with TRBD2. Germline V gene sequence: CDR1 SGHTA, CDR2 FQGNSA. The CDR3 is 16 amino acids. The CDR3 sequence is CASNLGDSGRRNEQFF. The CDR3 nucleotides read TGTGCCAGCAACTTAGGGGATAGCGGGAGAAGGAATGAGCAGTTCTTC. Full variable domain (missing parts from reference TRBV7-2 and TRBJ2-1): GAGVSQSPSNKVTEKGKDVELRCDPISGHTALYWYRQSLGQGLEFLIYFQGNSAPDKSGLPSDRFSAERTGGSVSTLTIQRTQQEDSAVYLCASNLGDSGRRNEQFFGPGTRLTVL.

The chain carries TRBV6-1 and TRBJ1-1; 7 nucleotides agree with TRBD1. The CDR3 is made up of 13 amino acids. V was clipped by 6 bases and J by 6 bases; unmatched bases: 7. Germline values: CDR1 MNHNS, CDR2 SASEGT. CDR3 region: CASRKTGSAEAFF. Here the CDR3 DNA reads TGTGCCAGCAGGAAGACAGGGTCCGCTGAAGCTTTCTTT.

This clonotype was detected many times. The V gene is TRBV2, the J gene TRBJ1-2; D perhaps matches TRBD1 (6 bases). Trimming removed 4 bases from V and 4 bases from J, with 16 bases in between. The V gene's germline CDR1 is SNHLY and CDR2 FYNNEI. This CDR3 contains 15 residues. The CDR3 reads CASSAGNREVYGYTF. The CDR3 coding sequence is TGTGCCAGCAGTGCGGGAAACAGGGAGGTCTATGGCTACACCTTC.

This clonotype was seen ten or more times. The chain joins TRBV27 to TRBJ2-5; 9 nucleotides align to TRBD2. The germline gives CDR1 MNHEY, CDR2 SMNVEV (reference sequence). The junction had 5 bases not matched to a gene; V was cut back by 1 base and J by 5 bases. This CDR3 region has 15 residues. This CDR3 is CASSLWREGLETQYF. CDR3 nucleotides: TGTGCCAGCAGTTTATGGCGGGAGGGTTTGGAGACCCAGTACTTC.

The chain combines TRBV18 with TRBJ1-1; no clear D. V shed 7 bases and J shed 0 bases, with 18 bases lying between them. Germline V gene sequence: CDR1 KGHSH, CDR2 LQKENI. There are 16 residues in the CDR3. The CDR3 DNA sequence: TGTGCCAGCTTGCCACCTTCCAGCGCTTTGAACACTGAAGCTTTCTTT. Protein sequence: CASLPPSSALNTEAFF.

The sample holds many counts of this clonotype. Here the CDR3 reads CASSLGWTSGRAPLYEQYF. For the CDR3, the DNA is TGTGCCAGCAGTTTAGGGTGGACTAGCGGGAGGGCACCGCTTTACGAGCAGTACTTC. The chain recombines TRBV12-3 or TRBV12-4 with TRBJ2-7; 15 nucleotides align to TRBD2. The CDR3 consists of 19 residues. The trim removed 1 base at V and 4 bases at J, leaving 11 bases unmatched.

This clonotype was observed at least ten times. This chain connects TRBV6-2 or TRBV6-3 to TRBJ2-3, with D perhaps TRBD2 (5 bases). Trimming removed 3 bases at V and 2 bases at J, with 9 bases between. This CDR3 comprises 14 residues. Germline V gene sequence: CDR1 MNHEY, CDR2 SVGEGT. The CDR3 is CASSYRGTTDTQYF. The CDR3 DNA follows: TGTGCCAGCAGTTATCGGGGAACCACAGATACGCAGTATTTT.

This clonotype was counted a few times. The chain carries TRBV18 and TRBJ2-7; D perhaps matches TRBD1 (6 bases). The germline V and J ends were trimmed by 4 bases and 3 bases, with 16 bases remaining between them. The CDR3 is 15 amino acids. In germline, CDR1 is KGHSH, CDR2 LQKENI. CDR3 loop: CASSQIRDINYEQYF. CDR3 nucleotides: TGTGCCAGCTCACAAATCCGGGACATCAACTACGAGCAGTACTTC.

The gene calls are TRBV11-1 and TRBJ2-2, with TRBD1 matching over 9 bases. V dropped 5 bases and J dropped 1; count of bases not matched to a gene: 5. Germline CDR1 reads SGHAT; CDR2 reads FQDESV (reference sequence). The CDR3 covers 16 residues. The CDR3 nucleotides are TGTGCCAGCAGCCCAGGGACAGGGTTGAACACCGGGGAGCTGTTTTTT. Amino acids: CASSPGTGLNTGELFF.

The V call is TRBV20-1, the J call TRBJ1-4, with a tentative D call TRBD1 (5 bases). The length of the CDR3 is 13 residues. V was clipped by 6 bases and J by 6 bases, with 14 bases between them. In germline, CDR1 is DFQATT, CDR2 SNEGSKA (reference sequence). CDR3 DNA sequence: TGCAGTGCCGGTGGGGGGTCCGATGAAAAACTGTTTTTT. Translated, it gives CSAGGGSDEKLFF.

This sequence joins TRBV7-9 and TRBJ1-4; perhaps TRBD1 as D (6 bases). Trimming stripped 5 bases from V and 10 bases from J, with 11 bases between. The CDR3 runs to 12 residues. The V gene's germline CDR1 is SEHNR and CDR2 FQNEAQ (reference sequence). The CDR3 spells CASSQGQRKLFF. The DNA for the CDR3 is TGTGCCAGCAGCCAGGGACAAAGAAAACTGTTTTTT.

This clonotype was observed a handful of times. V usage is TRBV3-1 and J usage is TRBJ2-2; tentative D call: TRBD1 (6 bases). The CDR3 is 17 amino acids. V was cut by 6 bases and J by 1 base, with 18 bases left in between. Germline-derived CDR1 and CDR2 are LGHDT and YNNKEL (reference sequence). The CDR3 DNA reads as TGTGCCAGCAGTTCCCCCCCGGGGACAAAGAACACCGGGGAGCTGTTTTTT. It specifies CASSSPPGTKNTGELFF.

This clonotype was seen repeatedly, ten times or more. CDR3 DNA: TGTGCCACCAGTGATACTCCTAGCGTCGTAGCTGAGCAGTTCTTC. This sequence encodes CATSDTPSVVAEQFF. The chain uses TRBV24-1 and TRBJ2-1; maybe TRBD2 (6 bases). CDR3 size: 15 residues. The V gene's germline CDR1 is KGHDR and CDR2 SFDVKD. Deletions cut 3 bases from V and 9 bases from J, with 17 bases between.